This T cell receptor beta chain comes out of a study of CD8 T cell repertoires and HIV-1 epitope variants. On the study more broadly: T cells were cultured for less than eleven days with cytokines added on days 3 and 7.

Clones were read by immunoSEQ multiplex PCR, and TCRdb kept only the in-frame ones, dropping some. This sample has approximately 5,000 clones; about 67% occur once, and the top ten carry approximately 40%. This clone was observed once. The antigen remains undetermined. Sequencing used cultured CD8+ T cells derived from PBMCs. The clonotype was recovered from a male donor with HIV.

CDR3 nucleotides: TGTGCCAGCAGCAAATGGGACAAGTCGCCTCTCTCTCTCTCTGCAGGGGCCAACGTCCTGACTTTC. Translating it yields CASSKWDKSPLSLSAGANVLTF. The genes are TRBV21-1 and TRBJ2-6; the D call TRBD1 from the table was never checked on the DNA. TRBV21-1 is labeled a pseudogene. The CDR3 is made up of 22 amino acids.